This T cell receptor beta chain was recovered during a study of cytomegalovirus exposure and HLA in healthy donors. Overall study results and limits: High sensitivity and specificity were reportedly achieved when the classifier diagnosed cytomegalovirus status. Presence/absence analyses assumed roughly uniform sequencing depth across donors, which may not hold.

Primers: 60 Vbeta forward and 13 Jbeta reverse. Produced via immunoSEQ multiplex PCR; TCRdb's table is partial and in-frame only. The table lists around 170,000 clones, over 60% of them singletons. Germline V gene lookup returns CDR1 SGHVS and CDR2 FNYEAQ. The CDR3 extends over 13 amino acids. V was trimmed by 2 bases and J by 2 bases, leaving 6 bases between them. There are a few counts of this clone. The antigen is undetermined. This sequence originates from a girl aged 5 to 17 in good health and CMV-seronegative. The V call is TRBV7-6, the J call TRBJ2-5, with a weak D call TRBD1 (5 bases). Sequencing was done on a sample of PBMCs. The chain's CDR3 is CASSLYRQETQYF. The CDR3 bases are TGTGCCAGCAGCTTATACAGGCAAGAGACCCAGTACTTC.